This TCR beta chain appears in the sequencing data of a study of T cell responses to AZD1222 COVID-19 vaccine. CDR3 length: 16 amino acids. V was trimmed by 4 bases and J by 0 bases, leaving 13 bases between them. The germline CDR1 and CDR2 sequences are SGHRS and YFSETQ. Regarding this clone: The antigen is undetermined.

Regarding the study as a whole: Clonal diversity may have been underestimated in mostly white British donors.

TCRdb keeps only in-frame clones here, not all; method: immunoSEQ multiplex PCR. The sample lists roughly 120,000 clones, more than 85% seen once, with 2.5% to 3% in the top ten. The sequence was obtained from an adult in good health. The V call is TRBV5-1, the J call TRBJ1-4; TRBD1 is a possible D gene (6 bases). The specimen comprised peripheral blood, sampled on day 0 of AZD1222 vaccination. CDR3 DNA: TGCGCCAGCAGCGGGGGCCCAGGCGCAACTAATGAAAAACTGTTTTTT. This encodes CASSGGPGATNEKLFF.